One T cell receptor beta chain is described in this entry. The entry originates in a study of blood T cell repertoires in COVID-19. In the study overall: Italy, Spain and the United States were the sources of the convalescent and acute COVID-19 samples. T cells, B-cell-depleted T cells, or PBMCs supplied cDNA or gDNA.

There are 12 residues in the CDR3. V lost 11 bases, J lost 2 bases, and 12 bases lay in between. The V gene's germline CDR1 is SEHNR and CDR2 FQNEAQ (reference sequence). In the source study's methods: Reference gene primer amplification yielded estimated nucleated cell counts. Clones were read by immunoSEQ multiplex PCR, and TCRdb kept only the in-frame ones, dropping some. The V and J calls and the clone size are those of that table, but D and trimming were determined from the DNA. The sample holds tens of thousands of clones, 85% to 90% seen once. The source of this sequence is a man in his fifties or sixties with acute or convalescent COVID-19. This chain uses TRBV7-9 with TRBJ1-2; no definite D call. Sequencing was done on a sample of peripheral blood. The CDR3 protein is CALAVGNYGYTF. In DNA form, the CDR3 reads TGTGCCTTAGCGGTGGGCAACTATGGCTACACCTTC.